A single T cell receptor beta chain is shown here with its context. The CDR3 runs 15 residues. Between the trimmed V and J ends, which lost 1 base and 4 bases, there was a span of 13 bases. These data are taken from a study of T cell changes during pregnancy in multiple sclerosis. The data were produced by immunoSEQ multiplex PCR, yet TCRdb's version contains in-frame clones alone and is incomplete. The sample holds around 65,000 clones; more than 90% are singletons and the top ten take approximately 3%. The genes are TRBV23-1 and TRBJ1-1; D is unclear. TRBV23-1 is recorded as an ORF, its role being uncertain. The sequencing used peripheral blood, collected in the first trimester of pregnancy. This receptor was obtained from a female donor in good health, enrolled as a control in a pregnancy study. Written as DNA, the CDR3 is TGCGCCAGCAGTCAATTTGTTACCCCTAGCACTGAAGCTTTCTTT. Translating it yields CASSQFVTPSTEAFF.